This TCR beta chain was captured in a study of blood T cell repertoires in COVID-19. Method: immunoSEQ multiplex PCR; TCRdb's copy keeps in-frame clones and lacks some. The sample holds approximately 36,000 clones; nearly 90% are singletons and the top ten take about 25%. This clone appeared once. Trimming removed 6 bases at V and 7 bases at J, with 16 bases between. The CDR3 runs to 14 residues. Germline V gives CDR1 SNHLY, CDR2 FYNNEI. The sample comprised peripheral blood. This TCR came from a man aged 55 to 70 with active or convalescent COVID-19. The rearrangement joins TRBV2 to TRBJ1-5, with no clear D. This CDR3 is CASSPSSRWQPQHF. The CDR3 coding sequence is TGTGCCAGCAGCCCCTCGTCCAGATGGCAGCCCCAGCATTTT.